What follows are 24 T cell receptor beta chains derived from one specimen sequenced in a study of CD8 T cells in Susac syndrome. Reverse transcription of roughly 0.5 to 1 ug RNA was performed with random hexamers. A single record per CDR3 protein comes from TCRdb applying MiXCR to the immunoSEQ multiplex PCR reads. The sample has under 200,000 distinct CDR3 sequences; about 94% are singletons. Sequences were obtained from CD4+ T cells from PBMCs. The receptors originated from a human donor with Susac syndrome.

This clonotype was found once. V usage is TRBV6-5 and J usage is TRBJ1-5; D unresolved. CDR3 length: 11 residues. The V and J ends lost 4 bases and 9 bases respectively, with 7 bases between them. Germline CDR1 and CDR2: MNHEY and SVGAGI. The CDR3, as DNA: TGTGCCAGCAGTTCAGGCGGGCCCCAGCATTTT. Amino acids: CASSSGGPQHF.

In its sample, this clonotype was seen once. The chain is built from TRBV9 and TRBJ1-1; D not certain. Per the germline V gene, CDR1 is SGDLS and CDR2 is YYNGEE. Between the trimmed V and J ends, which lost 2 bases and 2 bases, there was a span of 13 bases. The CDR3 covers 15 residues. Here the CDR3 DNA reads TGTGCCAGCAGCGTTTTCCCAGACGGCAACACTGAAGCTTTCTTT. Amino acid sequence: CASSVFPDGNTEAFF.

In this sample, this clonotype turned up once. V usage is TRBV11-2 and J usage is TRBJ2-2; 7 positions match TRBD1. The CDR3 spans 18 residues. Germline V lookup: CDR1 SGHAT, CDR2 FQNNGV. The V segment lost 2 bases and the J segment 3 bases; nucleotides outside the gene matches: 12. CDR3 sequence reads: CASSLRQGIFSHTGELFF. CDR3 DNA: TGTGCCAGCAGCTTAAGACAGGGTATCTTTTCACACACCGGGGAGCTGTTTTTT.

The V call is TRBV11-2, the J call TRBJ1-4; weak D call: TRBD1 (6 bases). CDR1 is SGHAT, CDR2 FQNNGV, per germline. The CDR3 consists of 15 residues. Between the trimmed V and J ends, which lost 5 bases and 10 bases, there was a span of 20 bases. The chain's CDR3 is CASSKQQGSMGKLFF. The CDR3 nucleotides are TGTGCCAGCAGCAAGCAACAGGGCTCAATGGGAAAACTGTTTTTT.

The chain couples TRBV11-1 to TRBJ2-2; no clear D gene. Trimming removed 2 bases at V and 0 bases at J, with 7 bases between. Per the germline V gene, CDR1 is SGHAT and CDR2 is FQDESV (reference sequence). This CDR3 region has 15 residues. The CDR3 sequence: CASSLRTTNTGELFF. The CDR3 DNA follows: TGTGCCAGCAGCTTACGGACCACGAACACCGGGGAGCTGTTTTTT.

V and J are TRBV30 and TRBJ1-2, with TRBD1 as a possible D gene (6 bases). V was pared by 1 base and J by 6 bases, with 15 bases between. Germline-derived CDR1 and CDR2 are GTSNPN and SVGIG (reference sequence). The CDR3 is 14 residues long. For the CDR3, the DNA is TGTGCCTGGAGTGCGCTTCGGGGGGCCCATGGCTACACCTTC. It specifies CAWSALRGAHGYTF.

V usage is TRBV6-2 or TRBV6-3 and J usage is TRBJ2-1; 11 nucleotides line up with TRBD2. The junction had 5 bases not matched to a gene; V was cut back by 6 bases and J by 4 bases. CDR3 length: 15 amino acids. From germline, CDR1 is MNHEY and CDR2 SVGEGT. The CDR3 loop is CASRISGGAYNEQFF. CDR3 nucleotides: TGTGCCAGCAGGATTAGCGGGGGGGCATACAATGAGCAGTTCTTC.

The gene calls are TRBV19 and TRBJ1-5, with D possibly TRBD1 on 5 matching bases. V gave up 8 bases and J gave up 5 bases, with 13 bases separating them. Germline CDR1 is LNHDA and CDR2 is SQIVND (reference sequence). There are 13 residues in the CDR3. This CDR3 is CASWGRGDQPQHF. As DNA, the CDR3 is TGTGCCAGTTGGGGCCGGGGGGATCAGCCCCAGCATTTT.

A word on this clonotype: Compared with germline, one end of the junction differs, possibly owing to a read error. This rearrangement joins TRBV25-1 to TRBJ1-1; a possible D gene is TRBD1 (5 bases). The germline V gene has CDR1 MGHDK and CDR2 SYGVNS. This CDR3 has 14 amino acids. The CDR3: CASTKTGGGTEAFF. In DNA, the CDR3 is TGCGCCAGCACCAAGACGGGGGGAGGGACTGAAGCTTTCTTT.

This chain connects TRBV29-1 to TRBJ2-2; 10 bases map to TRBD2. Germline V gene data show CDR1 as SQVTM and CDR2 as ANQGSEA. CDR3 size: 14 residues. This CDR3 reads CTARSGGGTGELFF. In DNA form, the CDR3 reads TGCACCGCAAGAAGCGGGGGGGGCACCGGGGAGCTGTTTTTT.

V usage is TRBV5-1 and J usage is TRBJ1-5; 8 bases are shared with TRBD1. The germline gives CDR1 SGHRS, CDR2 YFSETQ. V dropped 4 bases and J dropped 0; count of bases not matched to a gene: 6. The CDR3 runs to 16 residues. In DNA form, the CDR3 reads TGCGCCAGCAGCGTGGGGACAGGAAATAGCAATCAGCCCCAGCATTTT. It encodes CASSVGTGNSNQPQHF.

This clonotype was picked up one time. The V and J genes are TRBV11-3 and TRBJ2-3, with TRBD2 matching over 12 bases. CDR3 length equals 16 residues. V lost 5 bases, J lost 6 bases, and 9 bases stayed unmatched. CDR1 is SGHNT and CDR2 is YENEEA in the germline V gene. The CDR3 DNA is TGTGCCAGCAGCGCAGCGACTAGCGGGGGCGGTGATACGCAGTATTTT. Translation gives CASSAATSGGGDTQYF.

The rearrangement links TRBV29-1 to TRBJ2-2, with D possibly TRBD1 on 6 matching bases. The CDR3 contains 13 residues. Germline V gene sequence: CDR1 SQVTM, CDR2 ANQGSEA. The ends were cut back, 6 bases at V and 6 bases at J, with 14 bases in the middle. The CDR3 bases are TGCAGCGTCGAACAGGGTTTTGCCGGGGAGCTGTTTTTT. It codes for CSVEQGFAGELFF.

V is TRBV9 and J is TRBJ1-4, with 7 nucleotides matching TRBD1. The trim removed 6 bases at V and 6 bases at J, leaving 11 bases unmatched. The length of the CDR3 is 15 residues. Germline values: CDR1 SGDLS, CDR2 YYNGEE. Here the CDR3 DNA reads TGTGCCAGCACCCGCAGGGGGGCAGGAGATGAAAAACTGTTTTTT. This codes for CASTRRGAGDEKLFF.

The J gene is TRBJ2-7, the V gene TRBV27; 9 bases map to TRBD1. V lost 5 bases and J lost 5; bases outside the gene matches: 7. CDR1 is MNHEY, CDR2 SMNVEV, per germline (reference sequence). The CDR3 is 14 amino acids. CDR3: CASSPGQGKNEQYF. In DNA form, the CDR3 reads TGTGCCAGCAGTCCCGGACAGGGGAAGAACGAGCAGTACTTC.

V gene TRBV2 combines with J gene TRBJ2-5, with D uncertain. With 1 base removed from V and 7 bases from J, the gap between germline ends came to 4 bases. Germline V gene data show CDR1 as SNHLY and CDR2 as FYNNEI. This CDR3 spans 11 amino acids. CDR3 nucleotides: TGTGCCAGCAGTGAAGTGGTGACCCAGTACTTC. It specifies CASSEVVTQYF.

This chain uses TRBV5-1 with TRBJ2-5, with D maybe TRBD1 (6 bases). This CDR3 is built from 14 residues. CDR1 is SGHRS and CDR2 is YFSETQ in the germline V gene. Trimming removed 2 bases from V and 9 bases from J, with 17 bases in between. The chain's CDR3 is CASSFGTPPPAQYF. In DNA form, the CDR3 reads TGCGCCAGCAGCTTTGGGACACCCCCTCCAGCCCAGTACTTC.

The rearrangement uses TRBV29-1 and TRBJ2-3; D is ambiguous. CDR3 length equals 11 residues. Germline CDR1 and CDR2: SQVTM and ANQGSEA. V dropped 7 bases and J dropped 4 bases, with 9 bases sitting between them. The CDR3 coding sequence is TGCAGCGGAGGTCGTGCAGATACGCAGTATTTT. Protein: CSGGRADTQYF.

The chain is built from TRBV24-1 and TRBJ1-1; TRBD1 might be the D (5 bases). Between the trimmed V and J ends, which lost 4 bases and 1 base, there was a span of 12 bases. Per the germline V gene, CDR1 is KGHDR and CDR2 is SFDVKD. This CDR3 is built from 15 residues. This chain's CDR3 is CATSEATGGNTEAFF. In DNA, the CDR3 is TGTGCCACCAGTGAGGCGACGGGGGGGAACACTGAAGCTTTCTTT.

The CDR3 nucleotides read TGTGCCAGCAGGGCGGGGGGCCGGGACACAGATACGCAGTATTTT. Residues: CASRAGGRDTDTQYF. The chain has TRBV6-5 and TRBJ2-3; 8 bases agree with TRBD2. V was pared by 6 bases and J by 2 bases, with 7 bases of the junction left unmatched. The CDR3 spans 15 residues. Per germline, CDR1 MNHEY and CDR2 SVGAGI.

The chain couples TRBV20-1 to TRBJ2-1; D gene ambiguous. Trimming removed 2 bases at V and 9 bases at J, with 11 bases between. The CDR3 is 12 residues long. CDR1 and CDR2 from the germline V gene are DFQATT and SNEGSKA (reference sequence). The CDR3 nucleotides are TGCAGTGCTAGATTAGGTGGGTTTGAGCAGTTCTTC. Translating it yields CSARLGGFEQFF.

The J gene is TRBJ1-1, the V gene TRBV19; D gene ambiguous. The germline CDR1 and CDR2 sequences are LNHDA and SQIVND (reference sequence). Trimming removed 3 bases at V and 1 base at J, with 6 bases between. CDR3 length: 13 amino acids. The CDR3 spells CASSINRNTEAFF. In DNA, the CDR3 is TGTGCCAGTAGTATCAACAGGAACACTGAAGCTTTCTTT.

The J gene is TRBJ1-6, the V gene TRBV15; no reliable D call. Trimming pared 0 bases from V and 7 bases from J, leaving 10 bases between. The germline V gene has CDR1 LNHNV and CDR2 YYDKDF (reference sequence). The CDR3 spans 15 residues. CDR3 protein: CATSRDRIRNSPLHF. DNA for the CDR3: TGTGCCACCAGCAGAGATCGAATAAGAAATTCACCCCTCCACTTT.

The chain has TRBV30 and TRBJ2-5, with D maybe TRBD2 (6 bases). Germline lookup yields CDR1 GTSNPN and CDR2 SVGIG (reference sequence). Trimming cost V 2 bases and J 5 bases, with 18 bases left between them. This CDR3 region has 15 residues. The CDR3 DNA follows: TGTGCCTGGAGTCTCGAACGGGGGATCGGGGAGACCCAGTACTTC. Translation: CAWSLERGIGETQYF.